In its sample, the clone carrying this T cell receptor (beta chain) was seen many times. This specimen belongs to a study of blood T cell repertoires in COVID-19. About the study: Sites in the United States, Italy and Spain provided acute and convalescent COVID-19 samples. T cells, B-cell-depleted T cells, or PBMCs provided the cDNA or gDNA that served as material.

The V gene lost 7 bases and the J gene lost 2 bases, with 16 bases spanning the gap. CDR1 is LNHDA and CDR2 is SQIVND in the germline V gene (reference sequence). The CDR3 runs to 15 residues. Original methodology: Quantification of nucleated cells was approximated via reference gene primer amplification. The data were produced by immunoSEQ multiplex PCR, yet TCRdb's version contains in-frame clones alone and is incomplete. From that table come the V and J calls and clone size; the DNA was used to work out D and trimming. Among roughly 42,000 clones listed, approximately 81% were seen once. The sequenced sample consisted of peripheral blood. The sequence came from a woman between 70 and 85 years old in a cohort sampled during active COVID-19. This chain links TRBV19 with TRBJ2-3, with D hard to call. CDR3 bases: TGTGCCAGTATGGGCCAAATAGGATCCACAGATACGCAGTATTTT. Translating it yields CASMGQIGSTDTQYF.